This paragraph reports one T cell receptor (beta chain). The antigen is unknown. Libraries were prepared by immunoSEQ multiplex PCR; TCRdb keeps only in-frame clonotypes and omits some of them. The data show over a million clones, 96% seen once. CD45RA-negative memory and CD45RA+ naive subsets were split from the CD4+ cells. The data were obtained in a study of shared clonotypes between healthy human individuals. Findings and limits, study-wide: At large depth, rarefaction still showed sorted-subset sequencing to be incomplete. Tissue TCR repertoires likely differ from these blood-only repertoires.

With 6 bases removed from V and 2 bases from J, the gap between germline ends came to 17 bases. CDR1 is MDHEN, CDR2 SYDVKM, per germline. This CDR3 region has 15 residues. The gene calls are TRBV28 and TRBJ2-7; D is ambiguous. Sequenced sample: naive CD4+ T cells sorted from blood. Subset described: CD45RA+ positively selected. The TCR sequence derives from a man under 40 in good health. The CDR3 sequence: CASSVTEQLTYEQYF. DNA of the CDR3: TGTGCCAGCAGCGTTACAGAACAGCTGACCTACGAGCAGTACTTC.